A single sample is the source of the 11 T cell receptor beta chains below, sequenced in a study of human thymus T cells. Profiled with immunoSEQ multiplex PCR; TCRdb holds only in-frame clones, not every one. The sample lists under 70,000 clones; approximately 95% were seen once. The sequencing input was blood. Every receptor here comes from a boy less than two years old with a congenital heart defect but otherwise immunologically healthy.

The chain combines TRBV6-4 with TRBJ2-2, with 9 bases that match TRBD2. The trim removed 7 bases at V and 3 bases at J, leaving 6 bases unmatched. This CDR3 contains 15 residues. CDR1 and CDR2 from the germline V gene are MRHNA and SNTAGT. The CDR3 DNA is TGTGCCAGCATCCCTCGGACTAGCGACACCGGGGAGCTGTTTTTT. Residues: CASIPRTSDTGELFF.

CDR3 nucleotides: TGTGCCAGCAGTCTAACTAGGATCTACAATGAGCAGTTCTTC. This translates into CASSLTRIYNEQFF. The chain combines TRBV6-5 with TRBJ2-1; perhaps TRBD2 as D (5 bases). Trimming shortened V by 5 bases and J by 3 bases, and 11 bases separated the two germline ends. CDR3 size: 14 residues. Germline lookup yields CDR1 MNHEY and CDR2 SVGAGI.

The chain joins TRBV5-1 to TRBJ2-3, with 12 positions matching TRBD2. This CDR3 is 15 amino acids long. V lost 1 base and J lost 4; bases outside the gene matches: 1. The germline gives CDR1 SGHRS, CDR2 YFSETQ. CDR3 region: CASSLTSGGPDTQYF. Written as DNA, the CDR3 is TGCGCCAGCAGCTTGACTAGCGGGGGGCCAGATACGCAGTATTTT.

J is TRBJ1-1 and V is TRBV7-2; D remains ambiguous. Germline loops: CDR1 SGHTA, CDR2 FQGNSA. The ends were cut back, 0 bases at V and 0 bases at J, with 5 bases in the middle. This CDR3 is built from 14 residues. The CDR3 DNA is TGTGCCAGCAGCTTAGCACCAATGAACACTGAAGCTTTCTTT. Translating gives CASSLAPMNTEAFF.

The genes are TRBV7-2 and TRBJ2-2; D gene ambiguous. Per germline, CDR1 SGHTA and CDR2 FQGNSA. Trimming removed 4 bases at V and 2 bases at J, with 5 bases between. The CDR3 has 13 amino acids. CDR3 nucleotides: TGTGCCAGCAGCTCCCTCAACACCGGGGAGCTGTTTTTT. Amino acids: CASSSLNTGELFF.

The chain uses TRBV27 and TRBJ1-5; D not certain. The CDR3 is made up of 16 amino acids. CDR1 is MNHEY and CDR2 is SMNVEV in the germline V gene (reference sequence). V lost 6 bases and J 0 bases, leaving 15 bases between the germline ends. CDR3 DNA sequence: TGTGCCAGCAGCCCTTCGAGGCAGCCTAGCAATCAGCCCCAGCATTTT. It yields the protein CASSPSRQPSNQPQHF.

The rearrangement links TRBV5-8 to TRBJ1-5, with D unresolved. Germline CDR1 and CDR2: SGHTS and YDEGEE. The CDR3 is made up of 13 amino acids. Trimming took 1 base from V and 2 from J, leaving 4 bases between them. The CDR3 loop is CASSLQGNQPQHF. DNA for the CDR3: TGTGCCAGCAGCTTGCAGGGCAATCAGCCCCAGCATTTT.

The genes are TRBV11-2 and TRBJ2-7, with D unclear. With 1 base removed from V and 3 bases from J, the gap between germline ends came to 4 bases. The CDR3 consists of 12 residues. The germline V gene has CDR1 SGHAT and CDR2 FQNNGV. CDR3 sequence (DNA): TGTGCCAGCAGCTTAGTAATCTACGAGCAGTACTTC. Translated, it gives CASSLVIYEQYF.

The table lists this clone with a few counts. This chain joins TRBV19 and TRBJ2-7, with 7 bases identical to TRBD1. CDR1 is LNHDA and CDR2 is SQIVND in the germline V gene (reference sequence). The length of the CDR3 is 15 residues. V shed 5 bases, J shed 7 bases, and the junction held 14 bases outside the gene matches. The CDR3: CASSPLDRRKREQYF. DNA of the CDR3: TGTGCCAGTAGTCCATTGGACAGGAGGAAGCGGGAGCAGTACTTC.

This clone was counted once. V usage is TRBV7-9 and J usage is TRBJ1-1, with no clear D. With 1 base removed from V and 1 base from J, the gap between germline ends came to 13 bases. This CDR3 contains 16 residues. Germline-derived CDR1 and CDR2 are SEHNR and FQNEAQ (reference sequence). CDR3 sequence reads: CASSLGFGFPNTEAFF. CDR3 DNA sequence: TGTGCCAGCAGCTTAGGGTTCGGTTTCCCGAACACTGAAGCTTTCTTT. The full variable domain, completed using reference TRBV7-9 and TRBJ1-1, is DTGVSQNPRHKITKRGQNVTFRCDPISEHNRLYWYRQTLGQGPEFLTYFQNEAQLEKSRLLSDRFSAERPKGSFSTLEIQRTEQGDSAMYLCASSLGFGFPNTEAFFGQGTRLTVV.

This rearrangement joins TRBV5-1 to TRBJ2-7; 11 bases line up with TRBD2. Germline trimming cut 3 bases from V and 7 bases from J; bases unmatched to any gene: 18. Germline CDR1 reads SGHRS; CDR2 reads YFSETQ. This CDR3 is 18 amino acids long. The CDR3 DNA sequence: TGCGCCAGCAGCTCCCTATACTTTACTAGCGGGAGAAGTATAGAGCAGTACTTC. This sequence encodes CASSSLYFTSGRSIEQYF.